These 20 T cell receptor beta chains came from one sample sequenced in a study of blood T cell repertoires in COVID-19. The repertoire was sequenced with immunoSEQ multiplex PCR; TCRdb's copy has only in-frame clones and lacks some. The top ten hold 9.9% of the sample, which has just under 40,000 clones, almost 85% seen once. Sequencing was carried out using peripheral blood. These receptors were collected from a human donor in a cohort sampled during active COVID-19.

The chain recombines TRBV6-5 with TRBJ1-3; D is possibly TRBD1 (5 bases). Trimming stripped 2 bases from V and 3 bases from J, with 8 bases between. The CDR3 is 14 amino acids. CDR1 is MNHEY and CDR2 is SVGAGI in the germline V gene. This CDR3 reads CASSYRGSGNTIYF. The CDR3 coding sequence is TGTGCCAGCAGTTACAGGGGTAGTGGAAACACCATATATTTT.

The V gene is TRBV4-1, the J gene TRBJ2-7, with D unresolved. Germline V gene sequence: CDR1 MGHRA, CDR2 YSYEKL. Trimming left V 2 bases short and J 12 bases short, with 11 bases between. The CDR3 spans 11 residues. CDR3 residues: CASSQNTSGYF. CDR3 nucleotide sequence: TGCGCCAGCAGCCAAAACACAAGTGGGTACTTC.

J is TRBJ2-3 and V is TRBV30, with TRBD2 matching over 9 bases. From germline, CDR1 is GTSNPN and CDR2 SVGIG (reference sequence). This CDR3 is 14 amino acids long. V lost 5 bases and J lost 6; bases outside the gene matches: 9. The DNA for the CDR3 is TGTGCCTGGTCCCTGGGACTAGCAAGCGATACGCAGTATTTT. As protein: CAWSLGLASDTQYF.

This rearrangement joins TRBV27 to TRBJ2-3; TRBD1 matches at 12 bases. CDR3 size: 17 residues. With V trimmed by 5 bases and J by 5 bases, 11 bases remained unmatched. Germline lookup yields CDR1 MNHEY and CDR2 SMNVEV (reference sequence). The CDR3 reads CASSPGTGGAGVDTQYF. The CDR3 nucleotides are TGTGCCAGCAGTCCAGGGACAGGGGGCGCCGGGGTAGATACGCAGTATTTT.

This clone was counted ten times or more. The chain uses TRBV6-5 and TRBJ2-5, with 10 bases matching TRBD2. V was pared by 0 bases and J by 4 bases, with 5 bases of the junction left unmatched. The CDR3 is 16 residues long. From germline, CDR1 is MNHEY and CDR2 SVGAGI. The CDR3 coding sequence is TGTGCCAGCAGTTACTCAGCGGGGGGGCCTTCAGAGACCCAGTACTTC. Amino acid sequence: CASSYSAGGPSETQYF.

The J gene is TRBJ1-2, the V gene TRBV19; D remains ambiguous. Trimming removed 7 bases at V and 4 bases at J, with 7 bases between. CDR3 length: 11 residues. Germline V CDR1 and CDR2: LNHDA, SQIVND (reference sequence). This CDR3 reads CASNTAYGYTF. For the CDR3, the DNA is TGTGCCAGTAACACAGCCTATGGCTACACCTTC.

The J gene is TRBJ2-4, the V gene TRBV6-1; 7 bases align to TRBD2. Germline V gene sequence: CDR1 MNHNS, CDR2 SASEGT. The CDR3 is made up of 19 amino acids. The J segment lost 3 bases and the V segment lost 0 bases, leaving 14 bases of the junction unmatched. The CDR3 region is CASSEAGGPSGKYKNIQYF. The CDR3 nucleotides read TGTGCCAGCAGTGAAGCCGGTGGGCCTAGCGGTAAATACAAAAACATTCAGTACTTC.

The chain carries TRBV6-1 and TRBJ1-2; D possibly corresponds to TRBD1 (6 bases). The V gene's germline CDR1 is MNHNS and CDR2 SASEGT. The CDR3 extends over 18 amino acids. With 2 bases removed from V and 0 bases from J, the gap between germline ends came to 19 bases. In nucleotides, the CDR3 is TGTGCCAGCAGTGAAACTCAGGGGCGAATAGATTCTAACTATGGCTACACCTTC. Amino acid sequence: CASSETQGRIDSNYGYTF.

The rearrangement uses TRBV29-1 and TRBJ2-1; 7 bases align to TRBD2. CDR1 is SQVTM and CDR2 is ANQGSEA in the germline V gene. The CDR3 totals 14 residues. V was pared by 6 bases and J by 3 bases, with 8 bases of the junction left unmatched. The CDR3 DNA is TGCAGCGTAGATACTAGCGCCGTCTACAATGAGCAGTTCTTC. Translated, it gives CSVDTSAVYNEQFF.

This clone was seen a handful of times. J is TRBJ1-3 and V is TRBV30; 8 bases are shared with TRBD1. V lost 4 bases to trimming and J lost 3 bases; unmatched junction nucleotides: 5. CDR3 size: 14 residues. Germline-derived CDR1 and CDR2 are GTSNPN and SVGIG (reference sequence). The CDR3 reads CAWTPGGYGNTIYF. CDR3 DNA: TGTGCCTGGACCCCAGGGGGCTATGGAAACACCATATATTTT.

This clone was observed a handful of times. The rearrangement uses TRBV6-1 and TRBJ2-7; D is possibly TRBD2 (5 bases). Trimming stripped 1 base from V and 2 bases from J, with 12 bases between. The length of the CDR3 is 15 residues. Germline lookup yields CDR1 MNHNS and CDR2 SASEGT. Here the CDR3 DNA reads TGTGCCAGCAGTGAAGGAGGGAGTAGGGCCTACGAGCAGTACTTC. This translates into CASSEGGSRAYEQYF.

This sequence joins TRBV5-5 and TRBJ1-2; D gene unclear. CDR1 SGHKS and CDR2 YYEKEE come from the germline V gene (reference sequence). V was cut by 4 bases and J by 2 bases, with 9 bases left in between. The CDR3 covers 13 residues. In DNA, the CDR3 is TGTGCCAGCAGCCGAACGGGGAACTATGGCTACACCTTC. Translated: CASSRTGNYGYTF.

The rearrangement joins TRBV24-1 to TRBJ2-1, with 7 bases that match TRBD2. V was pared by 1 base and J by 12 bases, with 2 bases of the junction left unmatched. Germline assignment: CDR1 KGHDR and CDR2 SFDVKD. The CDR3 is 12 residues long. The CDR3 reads CATSDFGLGQFF. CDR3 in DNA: TGTGCCACCAGTGATTTTGGACTAGGGCAGTTCTTC.

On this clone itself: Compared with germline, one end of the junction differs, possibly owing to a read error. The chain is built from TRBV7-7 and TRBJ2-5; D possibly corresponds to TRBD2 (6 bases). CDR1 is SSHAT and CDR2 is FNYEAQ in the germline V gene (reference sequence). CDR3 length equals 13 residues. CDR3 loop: CASSPSGEETQYF. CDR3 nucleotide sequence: TGTGCTAGCAGCCCATCGGGGGAAGAGACCCAGTACTTC.

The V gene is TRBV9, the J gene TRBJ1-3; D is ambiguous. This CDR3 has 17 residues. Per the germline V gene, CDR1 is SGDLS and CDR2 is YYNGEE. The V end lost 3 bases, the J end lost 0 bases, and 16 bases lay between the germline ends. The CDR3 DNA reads TGTGCCAGCAGCGGGTATCTCGGGTCCCACTCTGGAAACACCATATATTTT. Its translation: CASSGYLGSHSGNTIYF.

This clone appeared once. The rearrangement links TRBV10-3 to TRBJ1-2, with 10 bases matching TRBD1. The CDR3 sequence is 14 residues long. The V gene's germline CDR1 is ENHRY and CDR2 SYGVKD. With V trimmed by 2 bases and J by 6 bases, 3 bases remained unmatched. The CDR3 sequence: CAISEPTGGHGYTF. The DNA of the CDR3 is TGTGCCATCAGTGAGCCGACAGGGGGCCATGGCTACACCTTC.

CDR3 nucleotides: TGCGCCAGCAGCTACGGACAGCAGAGGGCAGATACGCAGTATTTT. Translation: CASSYGQQRADTQYF. The chain carries TRBV5-1 and TRBJ2-3; D might be TRBD1 (6 bases). The CDR3 is made up of 15 amino acids. CDR1 and CDR2 (germline): SGHRS, YFSETQ. The V and J ends lost 3 bases and 4 bases respectively, with 15 bases between them.

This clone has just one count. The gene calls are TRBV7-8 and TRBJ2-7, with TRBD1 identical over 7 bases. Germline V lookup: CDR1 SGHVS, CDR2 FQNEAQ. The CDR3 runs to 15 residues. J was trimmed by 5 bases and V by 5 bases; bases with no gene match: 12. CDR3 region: CASSLGTAGTHEQYF. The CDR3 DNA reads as TGTGCCAGCAGCCTCGGGACAGCTGGGACCCACGAGCAGTACTTC. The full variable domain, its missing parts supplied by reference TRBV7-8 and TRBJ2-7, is GAGVSQSPRYKVAKRGQDVALRCDPISGHVSLFWYQQALGQGPEFLTYFQNEAQLDKSGLPSDRFFAERPEGSVSTLKIQRTQQEDSAVYLCASSLGTAGTHEQYFGPGTRLTVT.

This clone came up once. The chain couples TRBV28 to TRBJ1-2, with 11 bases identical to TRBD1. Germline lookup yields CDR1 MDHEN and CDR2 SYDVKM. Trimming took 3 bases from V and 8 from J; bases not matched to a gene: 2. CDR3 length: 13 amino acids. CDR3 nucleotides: TGTGCCAGCAGTTTCGGGGACAGGGGGGGCTACACCTTC. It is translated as CASSFGDRGGYTF.

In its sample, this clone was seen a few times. For the CDR3, the DNA is TGCAGTGCTAGTGGGGGGACAGGGGTTGAAGCTTTCTTT. Its translation is CSASGGTGVEAFF. The chain has TRBV20-1 and TRBJ1-1, with 10 bases lining up with TRBD1. This CDR3 comprises 13 residues. Trimming removed 3 bases from V and 7 bases from J; junction bases left unmatched: 5. Germline CDR1 and CDR2: DFQATT and SNEGSKA (reference sequence).